A selection of T cell receptor beta chains follows, all from one sample in a study of radiation and T cells in renal cell carcinoma. Clones were sequenced by immunoSEQ multiplex PCR, and TCRdb holds only the in-frame ones, with some missing. The sample yields roughly 78,000 clones, roughly 87% seen once. Sequencing used blood, obtained from a patient whose treatment included radiotherapy and nephrectomy. The receptors were sampled from a man between 60 and 75 years old with renal cell carcinoma. CDR3s include the opening cysteine and the closing phenylalanine or tryptophan. The D gene is left open where the match is weak. A clone size is listed for some rows: how often the clone was seen (once, few, many), or a class if it is expanded.

>NA|17|TRBJ2-7|NA|TRBV30
CAWSVLGGAGASYEQYF
TGTGCCTGGAGTGTACTGGGGGGGGCAGGGGCTAGCTACGAGCAGTACTTC
>NA|15|TRBJ2-7|NA|TRBV27
CASSLSGRLGHEQYF
TGTGCCAGCAGTTTATCGGGTCGCTTAGGCCACGAGCAGTACTTC
>NA|17|TRBJ2-4|TRBD1|TRBV11-2
CASSLGQGATAKNIQYF
TGTGCCAGCAGCTTAGGACAGGGGGCAACGGCCAAAAACATTCAGTACTTC
>NA|14|TRBJ1-5|NA|TRBV10-3
CAISEDYSNQPQHF
TGTGCCATCAGTGAAGACTATAGCAATCAGCCCCAGCATTTT
>NA|13|TRBJ2-1|NA|TRBV12-5
CASARFDYNEQFF
TGTGCTAGTGCTCGCTTCGACTACAATGAGCAGTTCTTC
>NA|16|TRBJ2-7|TRBD1|TRBV7-8
CASSLVGGQASYEQYF
TGTGCCAGCAGCTTAGTTGGGGGACAGGCGTCGTACGAGCAGTACTTC
>few|14|TRBJ1-1|NA|TRBV5-1
CASSLAPRDTEAFF
TGCGCCAGCAGCTTGGCACCGAGGGACACTGAAGCTTTCTTT
>NA|14|TRBJ2-5|TRBD2|TRBV11-3
CASSTGLAGETQYF
TGTGCCAGCAGCACAGGACTAGCGGGAGAGACCCAGTACTTC
>few|11|TRBJ1-2|NA|TRBV7-9
CASSAEAGYTF
TGTGCCAGCAGCGCTGAGGCGGGCTACACCTTC
>NA|14|TRBJ2-7|NA|TRBV4-1
CASSQELALYEQYF
TGCGCCAGCAGCCAAGAGTTGGCCCTCTACGAGCAGTACTTC
>NA|16|TRBJ1-2|NA|TRBV6-6
CASSYIQGWANYGYTF
TGTGCCAGCAGTTACATACAGGGATGGGCTAACTATGGCTACACCTTC
>NA|14|TRBJ1-4|NA|TRBV6-1
CASSADMRIEKLFF
TGTGCCAGCAGTGCTGACATGCGGATTGAAAAACTGTTTTTT
>NA|14|TRBJ1-1|TRBD1|TRBV11-2
CASSFNRGDTEAFF
TGTGCCAGCAGCTTCAACAGGGGAGACACTGAAGCTTTCTTT
>few|13|TRBJ2-1|NA|TRBV11-2
CASSSLTDNEQFF
TGTGCCAGCAGCTCCCTTACCGACAATGAGCAGTTCTTC
>NA|16|TRBJ2-5|TRBD2|TRBV7-2
CASSLPSGGVKETQYF
TGTGCCAGCAGCCTACCCTCGGGGGGAGTGAAAGAGACCCAGTACTTC
>NA|16|TRBJ2-1|NA|TRBV7-9
CASSSGDSVSYNEQFF
TGTGCCAGCAGCAGTGGAGATAGCGTCTCCTACAATGAGCAGTTCTTC
>NA|14|TRBJ2-2|NA|TRBV9
CASSVEGVTGELFF
TGTGCCAGCAGCGTAGAGGGGGTCACCGGGGAGCTGTTTTTT
>NA|17|TRBJ2-5|NA|TRBV7-7
CASSLGTGGQYEETQYF
TGTGCCAGCAGCTTAGGGACCGGGGGACAATACGAAGAGACCCAGTACTTC
>NA|14|TRBJ2-7|NA|TRBV4-1
CASSRIGHVYEQYF
TGCGCCAGCAGCCGCATCGGACACGTCTACGAGCAGTACTTC
>NA|12|TRBJ2-2|NA|TRBV10-3
CAISDSTGELFF
TGTGCCATCAGTGACAGCACCGGGGAGCTGTTTTTT
>NA|14|TRBJ1-3|NA|TRBV28
CASRLGSSGNTIYF
TGTGCCAGCAGACTTGGGAGCTCTGGAAACACCATATATTTT
>NA|14|TRBJ1-2|NA|TRBV6-1
CASSEAVLPGDYTF
TGTGCCAGCAGTGAAGCAGTCCTCCCTGGGGACTACACCTTC
>NA|18|TRBJ2-3|NA|TRBV6-1
CASSETVVVEERADTQYF
TGTGCCAGCAGTGAAACCGTGGTAGTGGAGGAGAGGGCAGATACGCAGTATTTT
>NA|15|TRBJ2-6|NA|TRBV28
CASSWPSSGANVLTF
TGTGCCAGCAGTTGGCCCAGCTCTGGGGCCAACGTCCTGACTTTC
>NA|19|TRBJ2-5|TRBD2|TRBV27
CASSPLWTSGRRAGETQYF
TGTGCCAGCAGTCCGTTATGGACTAGCGGGAGGAGGGCAGGAGAGACCCAGTACTTC
>NA|11|TRBJ2-5|NA|TRBV11-2
CASSFGETQYF
TGTGCCAGCAGCTTTGGAGAGACCCAGTACTTC
>few|18|TRBJ2-1|NA|TRBV19
CASSTRASSALSIYEQFF
TGTGCCAGTAGTACTCGGGCCTCTAGCGCGTTATCGATCTATGAGCAGTTCTTC
>few|11|TRBJ2-5|NA|TRBV28
CATRTEETQYF
TGTGCCACCCGGACAGAAGAGACCCAGTACTTC
>once|12|TRBJ2-7|NA|TRBV5-8
CASSLADYKPYF
TGTGCCAGCAGCTTGGCAGACTATAAACCGTACTTC
>NA|16|TRBJ2-1|NA|TRBV15
CATSEDHRPRGNEQFF
TGTGCCACCAGCGAAGATCACCGCCCGAGGGGCAATGAGCAGTTCTTC
>NA|15|TRBJ2-7|TRBD1|TRBV19
CASSISGQGGAEQYF
TGTGCCAGTAGTATATCGGGACAGGGCGGGGCCGAGCAGTACTTC
>few|14|TRBJ2-1|NA|TRBV5-1
CASSSRERRDEQFF
TGCGCCAGCAGCTCCCGGGAGAGGAGAGATGAGCAGTTCTTC
>NA|14|TRBJ2-7|TRBD2|TRBV7-9
CASRNLAGGHEQYF
TGTGCCAGCAGGAACCTAGCGGGAGGGCACGAGCAGTACTTC
>once|15|TRBJ2-3|TRBD2|TRBV27
CASSPQLAGTDTQYF
TGTGCCAGCAGTCCCCAACTAGCGGGCACAGATACGCAGTATTTT
>NA|16|TRBJ1-4|TRBD1|TRBV27
CASSLMAGQGSEKLFF
TGTGCCAGCAGTCTTATGGCGGGACAGGGTAGTGAAAAACTGTTTTTT
>NA|15|TRBJ1-1|NA|TRBV4-1
CASSQGSGFDTEAFF
TGCGCCAGCAGCCAAGGGTCGGGGTTCGACACTGAAGCTTTCTTT
>NA|14|TRBJ2-7|NA|TRBV5-1
CASSFGGEFDEQYF
TGCGCCAGCAGCTTCGGGGGAGAATTCGACGAGCAGTACTTC
>NA|15|TRBJ2-4|NA|TRBV28
CASSSPEVAKNIQYF
TGTGCCAGCAGTTCGCCAGAGGTAGCCAAAAACATTCAGTACTTC
>NA|13|TRBJ2-3|NA|TRBV29-1
CSVEVAGTDTQYF
TGCAGCGTTGAAGTAGCGGGCACAGATACGCAGTATTTT
>few|15|TRBJ1-1|TRBD1|TRBV2
CASQGAYGVYTEAFF
TGTGCCAGCCAGGGGGCGTACGGGGTCTACACTGAAGCTTTCTTT
>NA|15|TRBJ2-7|NA|TRBV6-5
CASSYSVEWSYEQYF
TGTGCCAGCAGTTACTCTGTGGAGTGGAGCTACGAGCAGTACTTC
>few|12|TRBJ2-7|NA|TRBV7-9
CASSLGSYEQYF
TGTGCCAGCAGCCTCGGTTCCTACGAGCAGTACTTC